This passage covers 4 T cell receptor beta chains from one sample sequenced in a study of blood T cell repertoires in COVID-19. Produced via immunoSEQ multiplex PCR; TCRdb's table is partial and in-frame only. The sample lists 65,000 to 90,000 clones, 60% to 80% occurring once. The sequenced sample consisted of peripheral blood. The receptors derive from a man in his 70s with active or convalescent COVID-19.

This clone has just a few counts. The rearrangement uses TRBV28 and TRBJ1-1, with 7 bases lining up with TRBD1. The CDR3 consists of 15 residues. The J segment lost 0 bases and the V segment lost 8 bases, leaving 9 bases of the junction unmatched. Germline-derived CDR1 and CDR2 are MDHEN and SYDVKM. The CDR3 sequence: CASSSGTALNTEAFF. The CDR3 bases are TGTGCCAGCTCATCCGGGACAGCCCTGAACACTGAAGCTTTCTTT.

The rearrangement links TRBV5-4 to TRBJ2-7; maybe TRBD2 (7 bases). Trimming left V 1 base short and J 5 bases short, with 13 bases between. CDR3 length: 14 residues. The germline V gene has CDR1 SGHNT and CDR2 YYREEE (reference sequence). CDR3 amino acids: CASSLRGGAHEQYF. The CDR3 coding sequence is TGTGCCAGCAGCTTGAGAGGGGGGGCCCACGAGCAGTACTTC.

This clone was counted once. The chain combines TRBV6-5 with TRBJ2-3, with D tentatively TRBD2 (6 bases). The V end lost 4 bases, the J end lost 1 base, and 9 bases lay between the germline ends. The CDR3 totals 14 residues. CDR1 is MNHEY and CDR2 is SVGAGI in the germline V gene. CDR3 coding DNA: TGTGCCAGCAGTTCGGGACTTGGCACAGATACGCAGTATTTT. Protein: CASSSGLGTDTQYF.

This clone was counted a single time. The rearrangement joins TRBV10-1 to TRBJ1-1; 9 bases are a match to TRBD1. This CDR3 has 17 residues. The germline V gene has CDR1 WNHNN and CDR2 SYGVQD (reference sequence). Trimming cost V 5 bases and J 0 bases; bases outside gene matches: 10. The CDR3 region is CASSPRPGTGMNTEAFF. The CDR3 DNA follows: TGCGCCAGCAGTCCTAGACCCGGGACAGGGATGAACACTGAAGCTTTCTTT.